The clone carrying this T cell receptor (beta chain) was counted a few times. What it binds is unknown. The sample is drawn from a study of T cell responses to AZD1222 COVID-19 vaccine. The wider study: Second-dose intervals of approximately 4 or approximately 12 weeks were pooled.

Assay: immunoSEQ multiplex PCR; the TCRdb copy retains only in-frame clones and omits some. The profile shows 100,000 to 150,000 clones, about 89% of them singletons. The study, taken as a whole, reports: Repertoire sampling occurred only after the peak T cell response. White British ancestry dominated among donors, who included more females, and clonal diversity was possibly underestimated.

The specimen comprised peripheral blood, sampled on day 0 of AZD1222 vaccination. This sequence was found in an adult in good health.

The CDR3 sequence is CASSLPGGNQNIQYF. Here the CDR3 DNA reads TGCGCCAGCAGCCTACCGGGGGGGAACCAAAACATTCAGTACTTC. This chain uses TRBV5-1 with TRBJ2-4, with 8 bases aligning to TRBD2. The V segment lost 4 bases and the J segment 5 bases; nucleotides outside the gene matches: 8. The germline V gene has CDR1 SGHRS and CDR2 YFSETQ. The CDR3 contains 15 residues.